The entry that follows covers one TCR beta chain sequence. The target antigen is unknown. This entry is derived from a study of cytomegalovirus exposure and HLA in healthy donors. Study at large: The same platform used for the 500 to 850 first-cohort repertoires was also used for the 90 to 150 validation repertoires, as a later analysis reported.

TCRdb keeps only in-frame clones here, not all; method: immunoSEQ multiplex PCR. The sample comprises about 110,000 clones, around 89% of which are singletons, and about 1.8% rests with the top ten. Trimming cost V 3 bases and J 6 bases, with 4 bases left between them. Germline CDR1 is MDHEN and CDR2 is SYDVKM. This CDR3 contains 11 residues. The study, taken as a whole, reports: First-cohort TCR clusters were later found to tend to co-occur in the roughly 130 validation repertoires.

The receptor was derived from a woman aged 18-29 years in good health and CMV-seropositive. The chain combines TRBV28 with TRBJ2-3; D not resolved. Specimen: PBMCs. DNA of the CDR3: TGTGCCAGCAGTTTTATGGATACGCAGTATTTT. Its protein product is CASSFMDTQYF.